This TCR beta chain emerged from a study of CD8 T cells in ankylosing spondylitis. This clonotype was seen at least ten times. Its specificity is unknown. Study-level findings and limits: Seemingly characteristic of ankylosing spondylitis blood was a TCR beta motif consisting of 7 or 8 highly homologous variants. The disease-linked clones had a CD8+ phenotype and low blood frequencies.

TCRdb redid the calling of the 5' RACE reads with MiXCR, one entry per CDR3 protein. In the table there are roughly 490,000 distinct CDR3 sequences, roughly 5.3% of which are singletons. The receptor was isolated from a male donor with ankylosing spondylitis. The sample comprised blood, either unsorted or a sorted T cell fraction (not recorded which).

The CDR3 is CASSFGSSSNQPQHF. The CDR3 DNA reads as TGTGCCAGCAGTTTTGGCTCCTCCAGCAATCAGCCCCAGCATTTT. The gene calls are TRBV12-3 or TRBV12-4 and TRBJ1-5; D call uncertain. The CDR3 has 15 amino acids. V was cut by 3 bases and J by 1 base, with 10 bases left in between.